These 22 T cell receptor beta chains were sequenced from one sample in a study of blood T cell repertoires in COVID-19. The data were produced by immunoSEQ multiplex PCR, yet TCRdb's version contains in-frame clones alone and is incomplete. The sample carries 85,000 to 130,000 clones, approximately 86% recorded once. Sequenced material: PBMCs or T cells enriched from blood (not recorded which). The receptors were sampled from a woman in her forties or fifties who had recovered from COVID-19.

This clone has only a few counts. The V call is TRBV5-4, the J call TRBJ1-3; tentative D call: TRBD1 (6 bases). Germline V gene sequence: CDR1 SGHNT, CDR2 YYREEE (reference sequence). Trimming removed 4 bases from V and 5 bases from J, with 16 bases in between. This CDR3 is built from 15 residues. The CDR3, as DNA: TGTGCCAGCAGCGGGAGCAACAGGGATAGAAACACCATATATTTT. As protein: CASSGSNRDRNTIYF.

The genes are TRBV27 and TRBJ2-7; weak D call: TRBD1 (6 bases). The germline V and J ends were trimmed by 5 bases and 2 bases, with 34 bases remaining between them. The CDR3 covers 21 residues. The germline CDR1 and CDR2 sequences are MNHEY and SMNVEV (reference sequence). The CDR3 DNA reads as TGTGCCAGCAGTGCCCGGACAGCCACTAGTCCCCGGAATCCCACAACCTACGAGCAGTACTTC. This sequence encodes CASSARTATSPRNPTTYEQYF.

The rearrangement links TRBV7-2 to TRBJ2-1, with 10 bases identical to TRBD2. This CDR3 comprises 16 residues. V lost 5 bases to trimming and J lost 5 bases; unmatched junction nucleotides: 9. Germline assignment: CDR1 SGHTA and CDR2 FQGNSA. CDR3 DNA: TGTGCCAGCAGCCTAACCGCCGGGACTAGCGACAATGAGCAGTTCTTC. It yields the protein CASSLTAGTSDNEQFF.

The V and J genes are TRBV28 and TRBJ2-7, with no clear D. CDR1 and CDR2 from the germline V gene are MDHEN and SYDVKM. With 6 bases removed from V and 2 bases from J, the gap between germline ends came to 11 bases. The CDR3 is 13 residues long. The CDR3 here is CASSLTQAYEQYF. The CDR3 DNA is TGTGCCAGCAGCCTAACGCAGGCCTACGAGCAGTACTTC.

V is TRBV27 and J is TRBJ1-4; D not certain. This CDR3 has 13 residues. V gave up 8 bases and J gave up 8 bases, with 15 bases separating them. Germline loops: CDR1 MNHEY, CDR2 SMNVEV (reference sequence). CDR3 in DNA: TGTGCCAGCGGGAGAAACGGGGAAGAAAAACTGTTTTTT. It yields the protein CASGRNGEEKLFF.

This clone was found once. CDR3: CASSPSSSGRVYGEQFF. CDR3 in DNA: TGCGCCAGCAGTCCTTCGTCTAGCGGGAGGGTTTACGGTGAGCAGTTCTTC. The genes are TRBV5-1 and TRBJ2-1, with 12 bases lining up with TRBD2. Germline-derived CDR1 and CDR2 are SGHRS and YFSETQ. V gave up 5 bases and J gave up 9 bases; unmatched junction bases: 15. CDR3 length: 17 amino acids.

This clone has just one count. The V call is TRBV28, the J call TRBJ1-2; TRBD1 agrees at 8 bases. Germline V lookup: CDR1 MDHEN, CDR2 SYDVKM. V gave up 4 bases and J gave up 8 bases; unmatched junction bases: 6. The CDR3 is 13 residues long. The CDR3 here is CASSSQGARGYTF. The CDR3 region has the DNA TGTGCCAGCAGTTCTCAGGGGGCGCGGGGCTACACCTTC.

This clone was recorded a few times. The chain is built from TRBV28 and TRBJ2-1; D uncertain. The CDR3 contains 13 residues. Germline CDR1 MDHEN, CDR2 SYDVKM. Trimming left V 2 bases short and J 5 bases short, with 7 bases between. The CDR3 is CASSLADNNEQFF. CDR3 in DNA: TGTGCCAGCAGTTTAGCGGATAACAATGAGCAGTTCTTC.

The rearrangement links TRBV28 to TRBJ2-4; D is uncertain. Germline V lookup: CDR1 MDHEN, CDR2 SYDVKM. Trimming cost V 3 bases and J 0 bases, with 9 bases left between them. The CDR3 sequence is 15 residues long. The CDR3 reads CASSLRNLAKNIQYF. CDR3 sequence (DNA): TGTGCCAGCAGTTTGCGGAATCTAGCCAAAAACATTCAGTACTTC.

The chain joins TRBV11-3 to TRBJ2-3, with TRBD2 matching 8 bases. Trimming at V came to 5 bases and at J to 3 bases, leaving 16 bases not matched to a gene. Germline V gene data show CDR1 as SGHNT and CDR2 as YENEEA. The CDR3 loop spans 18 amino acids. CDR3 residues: CASSPGWGAKRGTDTQYF. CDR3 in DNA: TGTGCCAGCAGCCCGGGGTGGGGCGCCAAGCGGGGGACAGATACGCAGTATTTT.

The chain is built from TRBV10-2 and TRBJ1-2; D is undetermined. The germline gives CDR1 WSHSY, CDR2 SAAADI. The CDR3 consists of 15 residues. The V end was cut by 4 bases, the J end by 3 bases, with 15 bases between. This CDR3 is CASSGRGSSDYGYTF. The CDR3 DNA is TGCGCCAGCAGTGGTCGAGGGTCGAGTGACTATGGCTACACCTTC.

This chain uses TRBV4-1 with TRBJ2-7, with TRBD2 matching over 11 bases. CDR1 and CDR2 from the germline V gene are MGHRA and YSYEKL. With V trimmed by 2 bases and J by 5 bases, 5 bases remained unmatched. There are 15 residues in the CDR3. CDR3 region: CASSQLAGGPNEQYF. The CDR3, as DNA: TGCGCCAGCAGCCAACTAGCGGGGGGCCCCAACGAGCAGTACTTC.

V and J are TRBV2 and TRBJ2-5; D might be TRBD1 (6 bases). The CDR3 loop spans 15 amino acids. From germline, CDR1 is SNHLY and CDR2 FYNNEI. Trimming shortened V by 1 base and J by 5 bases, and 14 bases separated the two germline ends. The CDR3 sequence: CASSEGNRVGETQYF. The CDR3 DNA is TGTGCCAGCAGTGAAGGAAACAGGGTTGGGGAGACCCAGTACTTC.

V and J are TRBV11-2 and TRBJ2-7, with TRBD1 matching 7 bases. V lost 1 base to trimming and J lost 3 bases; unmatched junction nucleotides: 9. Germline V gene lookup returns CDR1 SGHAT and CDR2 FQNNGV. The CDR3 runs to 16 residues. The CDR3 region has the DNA TGTGCCAGCAGCTTAGGTCCCGGGACAGTTTACTACGAGCAGTACTTC. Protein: CASSLGPGTVYYEQYF.

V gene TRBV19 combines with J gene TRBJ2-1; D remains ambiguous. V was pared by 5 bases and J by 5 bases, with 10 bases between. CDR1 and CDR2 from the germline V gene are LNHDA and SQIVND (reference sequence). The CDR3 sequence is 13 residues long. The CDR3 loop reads CASSAASDNEQFF. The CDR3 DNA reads TGTGCCAGTAGTGCCGCTAGTGACAATGAGCAGTTCTTC.

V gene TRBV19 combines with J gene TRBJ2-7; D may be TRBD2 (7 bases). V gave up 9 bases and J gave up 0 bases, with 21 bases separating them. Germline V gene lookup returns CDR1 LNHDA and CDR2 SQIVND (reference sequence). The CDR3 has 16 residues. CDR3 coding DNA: TGTGCCAGCCGACTGAAATCGGGGGGCAGCTCCTACGAGCAGTACTTC. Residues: CASRLKSGGSSYEQYF.

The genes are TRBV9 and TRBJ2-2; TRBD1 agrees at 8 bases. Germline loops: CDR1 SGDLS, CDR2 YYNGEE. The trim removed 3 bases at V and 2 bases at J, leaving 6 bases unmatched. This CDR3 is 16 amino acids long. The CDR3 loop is CASSGRTGTNTGELFF. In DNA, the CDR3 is TGTGCCAGCAGCGGGAGGACAGGGACAAACACCGGGGAGCTGTTTTTT.

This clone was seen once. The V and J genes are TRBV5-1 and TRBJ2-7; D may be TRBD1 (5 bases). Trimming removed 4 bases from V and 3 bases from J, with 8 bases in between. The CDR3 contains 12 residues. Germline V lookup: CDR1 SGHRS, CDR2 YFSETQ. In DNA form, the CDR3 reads TGCGCCAGCAGCCTTCAGGGCTACGAGCAGTACTTC. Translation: CASSLQGYEQYF.

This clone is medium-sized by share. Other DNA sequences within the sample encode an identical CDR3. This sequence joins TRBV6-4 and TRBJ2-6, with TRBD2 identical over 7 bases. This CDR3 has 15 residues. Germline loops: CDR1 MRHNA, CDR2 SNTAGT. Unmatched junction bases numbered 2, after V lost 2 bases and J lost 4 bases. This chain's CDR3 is CASSDRGGGANVLTF. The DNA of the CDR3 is TGTGCCAGCAGTGACAGGGGAGGGGGGGCCAACGTCCTGACTTTC.

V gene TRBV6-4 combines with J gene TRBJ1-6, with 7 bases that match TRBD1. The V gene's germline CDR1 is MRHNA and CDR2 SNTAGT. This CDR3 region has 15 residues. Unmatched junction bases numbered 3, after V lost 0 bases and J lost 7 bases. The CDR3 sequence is CASSDSGRGNSPLHF. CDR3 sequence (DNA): TGTGCCAGCAGTGACTCCGGCAGGGGGAATTCACCCCTCCACTTT.

For the CDR3, the DNA is TGTGCCAGCAGTGAAAAGTTCTCAGGGGGCGCCGGCAATCAGCCCCAGCATTTT. This translates into CASSEKFSGGAGNQPQHF. The V call is TRBV2, the J call TRBJ1-5; 8 bases match TRBD1. The CDR3 is made up of 18 amino acids. Trimming took 2 bases from V and 2 from J; bases not matched to a gene: 11. Germline V CDR1 and CDR2: SNHLY, FYNNEI.

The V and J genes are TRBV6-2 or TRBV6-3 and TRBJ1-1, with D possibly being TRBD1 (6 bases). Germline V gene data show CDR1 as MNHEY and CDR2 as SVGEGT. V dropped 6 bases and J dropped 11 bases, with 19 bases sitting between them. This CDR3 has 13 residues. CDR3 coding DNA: TGTGCCAGCAGGTACGATTGGGACATTCGCGCTTTCTTT. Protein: CASRYDWDIRAFF.